This T cell receptor beta chain was profiled in a study of a mutant IDH1 vaccine in newly diagnosed glioma. V was clipped by 5 bases and J by 7 bases; unmatched bases: 11. The CDR3 sequence is 15 residues long. CDR1 and CDR2 from the germline V gene are MNHNY and SVGAGI (reference sequence). The time point is: week 35, safety follow-up. Vaccination comprised doses that each held 300 ug of mutant IDH1 20-mer peptide, plus topical imiquimod. Only in-frame clones appear in the TCRdb table, and some are missing; sequencing was by immunoSEQ multiplex PCR. The table has tens of thousands of clones, more than 80% seen once. A note on this clone: The antigen remains unidentified.

The sequencing used PBMCs, collected from a glioma patient whose treatment included an IDH1 peptide vaccine. The genes are TRBV6-6 and TRBJ2-5, with 9 bases aligning to TRBD1. The sequence was obtained from a man in his forties with glioma. The CDR3, as DNA: TGTGCCAGCAGTCCGTCCGGGACAGGGATAGGGACCCAGTACTTC. Amino acids: CASSPSGTGIGTQYF.